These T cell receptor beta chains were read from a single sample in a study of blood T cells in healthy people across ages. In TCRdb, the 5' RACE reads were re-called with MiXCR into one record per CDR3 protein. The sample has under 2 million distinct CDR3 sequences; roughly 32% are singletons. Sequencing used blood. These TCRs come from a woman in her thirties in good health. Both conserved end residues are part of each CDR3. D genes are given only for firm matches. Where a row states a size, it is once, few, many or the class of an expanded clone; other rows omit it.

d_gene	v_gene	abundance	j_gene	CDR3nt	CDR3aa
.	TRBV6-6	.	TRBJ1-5	TGTGCCAGCAGTTACGGAATCATTCTTAGCAATCAGCCCCAGCATTTT	CASSYGIILSNQPQHF
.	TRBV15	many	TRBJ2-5	TGTGCCACCAGCAGAGAGAGGAGGATCCAAGAGACCCAGTACTTC	CATSRERRIQETQYF
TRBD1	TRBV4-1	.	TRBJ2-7	TGCGCCAGCCTTGGCCGGGGTGGGACAGGTCCTTCCTACGAGCAGTACTTC	CASLGRGGTGPSYEQYF
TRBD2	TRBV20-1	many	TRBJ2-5	TGCAGTGCCAGGGAATCGGCGGGAGTAGGGGAGACCCAGTACTTC	CSARESAGVGETQYF
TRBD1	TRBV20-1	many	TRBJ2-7	TGCAGTGCTTACGGACAGGGGGGGTTGGCGGCCTACGAGCAGTACTTC	CSAYGQGGLAAYEQYF
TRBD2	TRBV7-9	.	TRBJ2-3	TGTGCCAGCAGCCTTGGTTCTAGCGGGAAGACAGATACGCAGTATTTT	CASSLGSSGKTDTQYF
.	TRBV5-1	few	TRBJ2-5	TGCGCCAGCAGCTCCCCCCCGGGACATTTCAAGGGAGAGACCCAGTACTTC	CASSSPPGHFKGETQYF
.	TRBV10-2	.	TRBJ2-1	TGCGCCAGCAGTGAGTCGCTACAAAGCAATGAGCAGTTCTTC	CASSESLQSNEQFF
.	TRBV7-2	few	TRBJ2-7	TGTGCCAGCAGCTTACTTCTGGGCCACGAGCAGTACTTC	CASSLLLGHEQYF
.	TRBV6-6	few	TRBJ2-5	TGTGCCAGCAGTCCAGAGACAGCGAAACTCCAAGAGACCCAGTACTTC	CASSPETAKLQETQYF
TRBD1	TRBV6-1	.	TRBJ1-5	TGTGCCAGCAGTAGGACAGGGTTCAGCAATCAGCCCCAGCATTTT	CASSRTGFSNQPQHF
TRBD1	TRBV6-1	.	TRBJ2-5	TGTGCCAGCAGTATAAGGACAGGGCGAATCTGGGAGACCCAGTACTTC	CASSIRTGRIWETQYF
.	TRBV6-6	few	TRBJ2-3	TGTGCCAGCAGGGGGGTCATGGGTGCAGATACGCAGTATTTT	CASRGVMGADTQYF
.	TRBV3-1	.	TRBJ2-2	TGTGCCAGCAGCCAAGCTCTACTTGGCGGGGAGCTGTTTTTT	CASSQALLGGELFF
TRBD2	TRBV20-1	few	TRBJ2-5	TGCAGTGCTAGAGTGTTTCTAGCGGGGGGGGACCGGGAGACCCAGTACTTC	CSARVFLAGGDRETQYF
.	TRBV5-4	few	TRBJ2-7	TGTGCCAGCAGCCGCCCGCAGGTCTACGAGCAGTACTTC	CASSRPQVYEQYF
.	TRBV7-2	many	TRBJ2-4	TGTGCCAGCAGCTTAGCCGTACGGGCCAAAAACATTCAGTACTTC	CASSLAVRAKNIQYF
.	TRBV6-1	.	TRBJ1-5	TGTGCCAGCAGTGCGGTTGGGGCCCCTAGTAGTCAGCCCCAGCATTTT	CASSAVGAPSSQPQHF
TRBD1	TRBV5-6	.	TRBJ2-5	TGTGCCAGCAGCTCTCTACGGACAGGGTCTTGGGAGACCCAGTACTTC	CASSSLRTGSWETQYF
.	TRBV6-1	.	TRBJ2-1	TGTGCCAGCAGTGAAGCTAGTATGGAAGATGAGCAGTTCTTC	CASSEASMEDEQFF
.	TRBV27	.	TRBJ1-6	TGTGCCAGCAGAGGGGGTCCTAATAATTCACCCCTCCACTTT	CASRGGPNNSPLHF
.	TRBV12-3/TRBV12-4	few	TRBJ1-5	TGTGCCAGCAGGGGGTCAGGGGAGCCCCAGCATTTT	CASRGSGEPQHF
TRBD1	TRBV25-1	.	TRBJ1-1	TGTGCCAGCGGACAGGGGGGAACAGGTGAAGCTTTCTTT	CASGQGGTGEAFF
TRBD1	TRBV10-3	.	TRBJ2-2	TGTGCCATCAGCGCCACCGGGACAGCGAACACCGGGGAGCTGTTTTTT	CAISATGTANTGELFF
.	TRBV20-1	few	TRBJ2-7	TGCAGTGCTAGGCTCGCGGACTCCTACGAGCAGTACTTC	CSARLADSYEQYF
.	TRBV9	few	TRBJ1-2	TGTGCCAGCAGCGTTGGAATTACGGGGGTTAACTATGGCTACACCTTC	CASSVGITGVNYGYTF
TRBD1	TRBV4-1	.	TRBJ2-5	TGCGCCAGCAGCCACCAGACAGGGCTGATTGAGACCCAGTACTTC	CASSHQTGLIETQYF
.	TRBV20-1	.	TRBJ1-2	TGCAGTGCTAGAGCGCAGGCAAACTATGGCTACACCTTC	CSARAQANYGYTF
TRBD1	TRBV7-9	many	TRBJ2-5	TGTGCCAGCAGCTACCCGGGACAGGGGGCGGAGACCCAGTACTTC	CASSYPGQGAETQYF
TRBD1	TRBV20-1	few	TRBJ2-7	TGCAGTGTCGGGACAGGGGCAACCTACGAGCAGTACTTC	CSVGTGATYEQYF
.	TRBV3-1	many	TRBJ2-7	TGTGCCAGCAGCCAACTCGGGGACGAGCAGTACTTC	CASSQLGDEQYF
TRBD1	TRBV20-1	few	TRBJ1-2	TGCAGTGCTAGAGGTGGGACGGGACAGGGGGCGTCTAACTATGGCTACACCTTC	CSARGGTGQGASNYGYTF
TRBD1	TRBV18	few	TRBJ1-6	TGTGCCAGCTCACCGGGACAGCCTGATAATTCACCCCTCCACTTT	CASSPGQPDNSPLHF
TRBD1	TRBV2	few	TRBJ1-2	TGTGCCAGCAGTGTACAGGGGGCAGGTGGCTACACCTTC	CASSVQGAGGYTF
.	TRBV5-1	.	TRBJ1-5	TGCGCCAGCAGCCCTGGCTCCAACCCGAGTCAGCCCCAGCATTTT	CASSPGSNPSQPQHF
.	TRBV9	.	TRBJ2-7	TGTGCCAGCAGCGTAGCGGGTAGCGAGCAGTACTTC	CASSVAGSEQYF
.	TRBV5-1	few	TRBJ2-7	TGCGCCAGCAGCCCAAGTACAGGGATACACGAGCAGTACTTC	CASSPSTGIHEQYF
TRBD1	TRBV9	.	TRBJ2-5	TGTGCCAGCAGCGTAGGGACAGGGTGGCGAGAGACTCGGTACTTC	CASSVGTGWRETRYF
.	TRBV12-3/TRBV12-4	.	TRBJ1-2	TGTGCCAGCAGTGAAGAGGTCCGAGGCATCTATGGCTACACCTTC	CASSEEVRGIYGYTF
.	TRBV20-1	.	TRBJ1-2	TGCAGTGCTAGCCAGGGGACAATTAGCTATGGCTACACCTTC	CSASQGTISYGYTF
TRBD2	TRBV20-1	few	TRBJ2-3	TGCAGTGCTGACCGACTAGCGGGAGATACGCAGTATTTT	CSADRLAGDTQYF
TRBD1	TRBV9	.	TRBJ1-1	TGTGCCAGCAGCGGCCCCAGGGGGCGCGACACTGAAGCTTTCTTT	CASSGPRGRDTEAFF
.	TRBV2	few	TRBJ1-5	TGTGCCAGCACCTCTGAGTCTGATCAGCCCCAGCATTTT	CASTSESDQPQHF
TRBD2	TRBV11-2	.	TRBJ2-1	TGTGCCAGCAGCGTGGGACTAGCGGGAGGCTCCTGCAATGAGCAGTTCTTC	CASSVGLAGGSCNEQFF
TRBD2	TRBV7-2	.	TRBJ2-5	TGTGCCAGCAGCACCCGAAGGACTAGCGACTTTGAGACCCAGTACTTC	CASSTRRTSDFETQYF
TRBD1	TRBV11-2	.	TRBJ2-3	TGTGCCAGCAGCACCGGACAGGCCCTCCCGCAGTATTTT	CASSTGQALPQYF